Each of the 9 T cell receptor beta chains below was sequenced from the same sample in a study of blood T cell repertoires in COVID-19. Sequencing used immunoSEQ multiplex PCR; TCRdb keeps in-frame clones, though not all of them. Among about 120,000 clones, around four fifths were seen once, and the ten largest hold about 10%. Sequencing was done on a sample of peripheral blood. The source of these receptors is a man in his 60s with acute or convalescent COVID-19.

The table lists this clone with a count of one. This chain uses TRBV3-1 (or the pseudogene TRBV3-2) with TRBJ2-2; D is unresolved. V shed 2 bases and J shed 5 bases, with 3 bases lying between them. The length of the CDR3 is 12 residues. Per the germline V gene, CDR1 is LGHDT and CDR2 is YNNKEL (reference sequence). This chain's CDR3 is CASSQQTGELFF. DNA of the CDR3: TGTGCCAGCAGCCAACAAACCGGGGAGCTGTTTTTT.

The rearrangement uses TRBV30 and TRBJ1-6; D unresolved. The V end was cut by 0 bases, the J end by 9 bases, with 21 bases between. This CDR3 has 17 amino acids. CDR1 GTSNPN and CDR2 SVGIG come from the germline V gene (reference sequence). CDR3 protein: CAWSVSPGRIRPSPLHF. CDR3 sequence (DNA): TGTGCCTGGAGTGTATCGCCAGGCCGAATCCGACCTTCACCCCTCCACTTT.

The genes are TRBV27 and TRBJ2-7; 10 bases match TRBD2. The germline V gene has CDR1 MNHEY and CDR2 SMNVEV (reference sequence). CDR3 length equals 14 residues. Trimming cost V 2 bases and J 5 bases; bases outside gene matches: 3. CDR3 nucleotides: TGTGCCAGCAGTTTACTAGCGGGAGAAAACGAGCAGTACTTC. It specifies CASSLLAGENEQYF.

J is TRBJ1-4 and V is TRBV5-1; no firm D call. The CDR3 loop spans 15 amino acids. Germline CDR1 SGHRS, CDR2 YFSETQ. V lost 0 bases and J 12 bases, leaving 18 bases between the germline ends. CDR3 DNA: TGCGCCAGCAGCTTGGGTTCTTCCGGGGTGATGGAACTGTTTTTT. Encoded protein: CASSLGSSGVMELFF.

V and J are TRBV5-1 and TRBJ2-1; 11 bases agree with TRBD2. The V gene end was trimmed by 0 bases and the J gene end by 5 bases; junction bases not matched to a gene: 10. Germline CDR1 reads SGHRS; CDR2 reads YFSETQ. The CDR3 is 18 amino acids. The CDR3 reads CASSLGNLAGGGDNEQFF. The CDR3 DNA is TGCGCCAGCAGCTTGGGTAATCTAGCGGGAGGTGGGGACAATGAGCAGTTCTTC.

This clone was seen a handful of times. The V gene is TRBV28, the J gene TRBJ1-5; 9 nucleotides align to TRBD1. The CDR3 is 14 residues long. J lost 7 bases, V lost 4 bases, and 5 bases had no gene match. The germline V gene has CDR1 MDHEN and CDR2 SYDVKM. CDR3: CASSSTGGRQPQHF. The CDR3 DNA is TGTGCCAGCAGTTCGACAGGGGGGAGGCAGCCCCAGCATTTT.

The chain carries TRBV9 and TRBJ1-1, with 10 bases aligning to TRBD1. From germline, CDR1 is SGDLS and CDR2 YYNGEE. The CDR3 covers 17 residues. The V segment lost 4 bases and the J segment 0 bases; nucleotides outside the gene matches: 9. The CDR3 DNA is TGTGCCAGCAGCTGGGGGACAGGGGACATCATGAACACTGAAGCTTTCTTT. The encoded protein is CASSWGTGDIMNTEAFF.

The rearrangement joins TRBV18 to TRBJ2-2; perhaps TRBD2 as D (5 bases). Trimming took 0 bases from V and 8 from J, leaving 10 bases between them. The CDR3 spans 14 residues. CDR1 and CDR2 (germline): KGHSH, LQKENI. DNA of the CDR3: TGTGCCAGCTCACCACCTAGCGTTGCTGGGGAGCTGTTTTTT. Translated, it gives CASSPPSVAGELFF. Variable domain in full (rest from reference TRBV18 and TRBJ2-2): NAGVMQNPRHLVRRRGQEARLRCSPMKGHSHVYWYRQLPEEGLKFMVYLQKENIIDESGMPKERFSAEFPKEGPSILRIQQVVRGDSAAYFCASSPPSVAGELFFGEGSRLTVL.

V gene TRBV5-4 combines with J gene TRBJ1-1; the D gene is possibly TRBD1 (6 bases). V was cut by 3 bases and J by 5 bases, with 17 bases left in between. The CDR3 spans 15 residues. Germline loops: CDR1 SGHNT, CDR2 YYREEE (reference sequence). The CDR3 DNA reads as TGTGCCAGCAGCTCAGAAACACAGGGTTTTACTGAAGCTTTCTTT. Encoded protein: CASSSETQGFTEAFF.